Below are 3 T cell receptor beta chains sequenced from a single sample in a study of T cells in Graves' hyperthyroidism and ophthalmopathy. Amplified TCR beta CDR3 regions came from RNA transcripts. When the TCR CDR3 underwent first-round RT-PCR, the HTBI primer set was used. In TCRdb, the multiplex PCR reads were re-called with MiXCR into one record per CDR3 protein. The top ten hold under 55% of the sample, which has 490,000 or so distinct CDR3 sequences, 22% seen once. Sequencing input: blood. The receptors come from a woman in her seventies with Graves' ophthalmopathy.

This clonotype has more than one count but fewer than ten. This rearrangement joins TRBV12-3 or TRBV12-4 to TRBJ2-1, with 9 bases aligning to TRBD2. The CDR3 sequence is 15 residues long. J lost 5 bases, V lost 5 bases, and 7 bases had no gene match. The CDR3 sequence is CASSLSGSRNNEQFF. CDR3 nucleotide sequence: TGTGCCAGCAGTCTTAGCGGGAGTAGGAACAATGAGCAGTTCTTC.

The V gene is TRBV6-1, the J gene TRBJ2-1, with a tentative D call TRBD1 (5 bases). The CDR3 spans 13 residues. V gave up 3 bases and J gave up 10 bases, with 13 bases separating them. Germline V CDR1 and CDR2: MNHNS, SASEGT. The CDR3 DNA reads as TGTGCCAGCAGTGATCTACCAGGGAACGAGCAGTTCTTC. Translating gives CASSDLPGNEQFF.

The chain carries TRBV20-1 and TRBJ2-5; D possibly corresponds to TRBD2 (5 bases). In germline, CDR1 is DFQATT, CDR2 SNEGSKA (reference sequence). V was shortened by 0 bases and J by 13 bases, with 15 bases between the two germline ends. This CDR3 is 12 amino acids long. The CDR3 sequence: CSARDMDSFSYF. The CDR3 DNA follows: TGCAGTGCTAGAGATATGGACTCCTTCTCGTACTTC.